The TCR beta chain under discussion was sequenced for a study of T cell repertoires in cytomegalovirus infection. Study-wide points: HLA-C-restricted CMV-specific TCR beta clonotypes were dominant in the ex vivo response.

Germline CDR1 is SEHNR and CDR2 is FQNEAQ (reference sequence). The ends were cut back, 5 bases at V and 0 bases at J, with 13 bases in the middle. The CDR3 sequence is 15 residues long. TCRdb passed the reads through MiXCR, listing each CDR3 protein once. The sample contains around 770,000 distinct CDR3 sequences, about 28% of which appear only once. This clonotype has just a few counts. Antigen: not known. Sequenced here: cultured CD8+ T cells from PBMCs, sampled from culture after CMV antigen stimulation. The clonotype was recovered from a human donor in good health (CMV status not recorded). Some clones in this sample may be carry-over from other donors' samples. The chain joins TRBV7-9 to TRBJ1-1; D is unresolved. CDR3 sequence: CASSPSFSMNTEAFF. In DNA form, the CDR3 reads TGTGCCAGCAGCCCTTCCTTCTCCATGAACACTGAAGCTTTCTTT.